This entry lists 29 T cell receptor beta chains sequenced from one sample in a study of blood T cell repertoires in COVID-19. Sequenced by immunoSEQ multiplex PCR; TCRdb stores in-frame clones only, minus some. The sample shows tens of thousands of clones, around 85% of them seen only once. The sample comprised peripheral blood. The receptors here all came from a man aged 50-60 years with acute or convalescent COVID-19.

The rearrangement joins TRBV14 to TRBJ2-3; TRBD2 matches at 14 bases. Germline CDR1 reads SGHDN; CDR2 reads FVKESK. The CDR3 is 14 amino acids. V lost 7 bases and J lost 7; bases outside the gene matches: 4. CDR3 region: CASKTSGGANTQYF. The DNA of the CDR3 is TGTGCCAGCAAGACTAGCGGGGGGGCAAATACGCAGTATTTT.

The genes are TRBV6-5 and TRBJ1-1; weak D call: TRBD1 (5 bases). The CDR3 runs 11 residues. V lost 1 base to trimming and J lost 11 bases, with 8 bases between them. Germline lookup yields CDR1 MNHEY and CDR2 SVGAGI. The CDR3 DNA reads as TGTGCCAGCAGTTACTTGGGGCGGGCTTTCTTT. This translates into CASSYLGRAFF.

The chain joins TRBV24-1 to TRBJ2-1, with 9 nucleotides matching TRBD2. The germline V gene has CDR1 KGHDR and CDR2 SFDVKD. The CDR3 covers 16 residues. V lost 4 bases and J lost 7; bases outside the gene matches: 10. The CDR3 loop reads CATSERLAVKGNEQFF. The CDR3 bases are TGTGCCACCAGTGAGAGACTAGCGGTTAAGGGTAATGAGCAGTTCTTC.

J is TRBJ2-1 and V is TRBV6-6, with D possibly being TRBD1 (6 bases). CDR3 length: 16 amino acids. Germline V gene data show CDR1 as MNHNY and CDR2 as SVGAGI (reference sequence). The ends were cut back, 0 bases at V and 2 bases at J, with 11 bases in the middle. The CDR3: CASSYSGTYTYNEQFF. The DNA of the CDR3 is TGTGCCAGCAGTTACTCCGGGACATACACCTACAATGAGCAGTTCTTC.

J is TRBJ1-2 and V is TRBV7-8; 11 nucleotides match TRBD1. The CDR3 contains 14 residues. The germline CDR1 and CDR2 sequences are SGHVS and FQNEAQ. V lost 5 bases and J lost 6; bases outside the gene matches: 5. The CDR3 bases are TGTGCCAGCAGCACGGACAGGGGGCTAAATGGCTACACCTTC. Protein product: CASSTDRGLNGYTF.

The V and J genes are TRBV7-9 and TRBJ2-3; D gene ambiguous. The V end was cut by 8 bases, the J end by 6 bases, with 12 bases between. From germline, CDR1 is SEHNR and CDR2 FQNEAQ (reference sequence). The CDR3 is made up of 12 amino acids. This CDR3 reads CASQGSWDTQYF. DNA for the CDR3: TGTGCCAGCCAAGGTAGCTGGGATACGCAGTATTTT.

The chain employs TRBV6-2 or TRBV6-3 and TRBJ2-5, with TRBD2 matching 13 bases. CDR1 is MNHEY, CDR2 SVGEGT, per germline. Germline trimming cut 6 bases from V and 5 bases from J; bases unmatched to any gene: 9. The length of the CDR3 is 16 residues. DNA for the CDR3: TGTGCCAGCAGCCTCGGACTAGCGGGAGCTTGGGAGACCCAGTACTTC. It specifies CASSLGLAGAWETQYF.

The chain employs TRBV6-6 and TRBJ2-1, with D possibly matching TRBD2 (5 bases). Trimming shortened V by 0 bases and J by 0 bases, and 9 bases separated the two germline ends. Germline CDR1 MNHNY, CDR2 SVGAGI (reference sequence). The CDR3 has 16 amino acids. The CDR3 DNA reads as TGTGCCAGCAGTTACTCAGCGGCCCGCTCCTACAATGAGCAGTTCTTC. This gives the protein CASSYSAARSYNEQFF.

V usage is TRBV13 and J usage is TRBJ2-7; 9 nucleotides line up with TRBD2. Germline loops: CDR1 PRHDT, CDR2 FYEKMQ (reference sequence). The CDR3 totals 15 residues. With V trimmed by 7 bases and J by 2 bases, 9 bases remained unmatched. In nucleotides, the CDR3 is TGTGCCAGCAAAGGGTTAGCGGGGGTGACCTACGAGCAGTACTTC. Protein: CASKGLAGVTYEQYF.

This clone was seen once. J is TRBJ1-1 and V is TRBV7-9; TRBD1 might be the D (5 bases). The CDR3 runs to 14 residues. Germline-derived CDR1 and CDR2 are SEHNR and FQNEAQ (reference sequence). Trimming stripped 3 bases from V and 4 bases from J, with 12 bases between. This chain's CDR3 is CASSLQGGGTEAFF. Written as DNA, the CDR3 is TGTGCCAGCAGCTTGCAGGGCGGGGGCACTGAAGCTTTCTTT. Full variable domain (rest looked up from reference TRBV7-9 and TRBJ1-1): DTGVSQNPRHKITKRGQNVTFRCDPISEHNRLYWYRQTLGQGPEFLTYFQNEAQLEKSRLLSDRFSAERPKGSFSTLEIQRTEQGDSAMYLCASSLQGGGTEAFFGQGTRLTVV.

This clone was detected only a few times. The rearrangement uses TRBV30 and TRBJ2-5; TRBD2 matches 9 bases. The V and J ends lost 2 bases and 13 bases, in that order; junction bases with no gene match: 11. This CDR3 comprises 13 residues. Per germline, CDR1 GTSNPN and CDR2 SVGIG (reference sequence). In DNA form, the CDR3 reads TGTGCCTGGAGTCCGGGACTAGCCGTAACAGGGTACTTC. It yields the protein CAWSPGLAVTGYF. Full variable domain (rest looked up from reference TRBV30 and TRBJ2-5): SQTIHQWPATLVQPVGSPLSLECTVEGTSNPNLYWYRQAAGRGLQLLFYSVGIGQISSEVPQNLSASRPQDRQFILSSKKLLLSDSGFYLCAWSPGLAVTGYFGPGTRLLVL.

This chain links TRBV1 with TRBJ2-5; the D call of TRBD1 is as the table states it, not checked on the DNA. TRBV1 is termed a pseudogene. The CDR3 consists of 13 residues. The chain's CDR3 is CTSSQDSKETQYF. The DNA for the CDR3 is TGCACCAGCAGCCAGGACAGTAAAGAGACCCAGTACTTC.

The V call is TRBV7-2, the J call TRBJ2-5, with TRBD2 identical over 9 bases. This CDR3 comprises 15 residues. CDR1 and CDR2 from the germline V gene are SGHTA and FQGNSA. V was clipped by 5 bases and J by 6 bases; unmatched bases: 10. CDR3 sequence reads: CASSPTRGGGQTQYF. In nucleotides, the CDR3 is TGTGCCAGCAGCCCAACGCGGGGGGGCGGGCAGACCCAGTACTTC.

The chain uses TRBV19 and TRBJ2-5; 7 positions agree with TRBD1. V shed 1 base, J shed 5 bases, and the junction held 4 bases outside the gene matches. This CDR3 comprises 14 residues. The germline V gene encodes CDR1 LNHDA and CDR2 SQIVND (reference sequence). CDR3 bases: TGTGCCAGTAGTATAGGGACAGGTTTTGAGACCCAGTACTTC. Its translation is CASSIGTGFETQYF.

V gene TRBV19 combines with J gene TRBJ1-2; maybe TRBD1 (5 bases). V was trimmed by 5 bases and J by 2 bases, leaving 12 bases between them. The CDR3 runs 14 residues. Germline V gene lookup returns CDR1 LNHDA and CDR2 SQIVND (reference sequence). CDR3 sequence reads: CASSHGRTNYGYTF. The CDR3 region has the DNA TGTGCCAGTAGTCACGGACGGACAAACTATGGCTACACCTTC.

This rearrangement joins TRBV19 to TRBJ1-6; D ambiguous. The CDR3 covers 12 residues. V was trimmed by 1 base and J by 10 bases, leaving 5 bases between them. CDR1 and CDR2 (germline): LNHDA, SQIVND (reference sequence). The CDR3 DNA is TGTGCCAGTAGTATAGCGGTGTCACCCCTCCACTTT. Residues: CASSIAVSPLHF.

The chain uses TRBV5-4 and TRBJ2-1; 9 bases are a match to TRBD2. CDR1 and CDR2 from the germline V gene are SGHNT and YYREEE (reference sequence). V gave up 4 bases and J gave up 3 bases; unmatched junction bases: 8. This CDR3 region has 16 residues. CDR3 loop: CASSRAATSGYNEQFF. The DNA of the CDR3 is TGTGCCAGCAGCAGGGCGGCGACTAGCGGCTACAATGAGCAGTTCTTC.

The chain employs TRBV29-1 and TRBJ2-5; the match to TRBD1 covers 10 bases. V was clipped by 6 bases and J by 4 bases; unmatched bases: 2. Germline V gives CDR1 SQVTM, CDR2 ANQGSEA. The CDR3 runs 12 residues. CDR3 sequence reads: CSVWDRGETQYF. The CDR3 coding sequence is TGCAGCGTCTGGGACAGGGGAGAGACCCAGTACTTC. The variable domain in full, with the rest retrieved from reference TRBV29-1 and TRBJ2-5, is SAVISQKPSRDICQRGTSLTIQCQVDSQVTMMFWYRQQPGQSLTLIATANQGSEATYESGFVIDKFPISRPNLTFSTLTVSNMSPEDSSIYLCSVWDRGETQYFGPGTRLLVL.

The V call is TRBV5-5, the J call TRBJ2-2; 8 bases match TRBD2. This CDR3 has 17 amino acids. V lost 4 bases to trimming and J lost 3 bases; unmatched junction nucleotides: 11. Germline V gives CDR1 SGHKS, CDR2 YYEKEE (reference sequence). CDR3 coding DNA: TGTGCCAGCAGCCGGGGGGGCCCAGGGTTTTACACCGGGGAGCTGTTTTTT. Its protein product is CASSRGGPGFYTGELFF.

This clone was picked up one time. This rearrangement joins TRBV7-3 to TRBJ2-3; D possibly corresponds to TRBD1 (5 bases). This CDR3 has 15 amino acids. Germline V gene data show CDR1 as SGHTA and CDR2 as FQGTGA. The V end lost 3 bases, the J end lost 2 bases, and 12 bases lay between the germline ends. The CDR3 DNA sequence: TGTGCCAGCAGCTTCCAGGCAGGGTTCACAGATACGCAGTATTTT. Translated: CASSFQAGFTDTQYF.

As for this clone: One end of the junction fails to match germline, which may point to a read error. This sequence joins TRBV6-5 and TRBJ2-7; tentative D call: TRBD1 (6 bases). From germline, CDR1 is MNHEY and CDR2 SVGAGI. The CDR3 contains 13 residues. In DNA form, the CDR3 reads TGTGCCAGCAGACCTACAAGACAGGCCAAGGCAGGCTTC. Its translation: CASRPTRQAKAGF.

For the CDR3, the DNA is TGTGCCAGTAGTATTTACCGGGACTCTCAAATTCAGTACTTC. Its translation is CASSIYRDSQIQYF. The chain links TRBV19 to TRBJ2-4, with TRBD2 as a possible D gene (6 bases). Germline CDR1 is LNHDA and CDR2 is SQIVND (reference sequence). The V and J ends lost 3 bases and 10 bases respectively, with 16 bases between them. This CDR3 region has 14 residues.

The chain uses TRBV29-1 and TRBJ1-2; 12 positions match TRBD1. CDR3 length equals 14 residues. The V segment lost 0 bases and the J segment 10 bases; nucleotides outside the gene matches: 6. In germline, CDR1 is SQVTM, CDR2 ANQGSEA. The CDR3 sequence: CSVEDRGTGGVYTF. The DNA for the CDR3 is TGCAGCGTTGAAGATCGGGGGACAGGGGGCGTCTACACCTTC.

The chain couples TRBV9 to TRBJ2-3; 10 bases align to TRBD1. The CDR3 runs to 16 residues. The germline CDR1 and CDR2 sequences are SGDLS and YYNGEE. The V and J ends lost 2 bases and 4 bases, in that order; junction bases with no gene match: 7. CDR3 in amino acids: CASSVIGQGGADTQYF. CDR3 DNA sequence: TGTGCCAGCAGCGTTATAGGACAGGGGGGGGCAGATACGCAGTATTTT. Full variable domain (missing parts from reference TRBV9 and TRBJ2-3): DSGVTQTPKHLITATGQRVTLRCSPRSGDLSVYWYQQSLDQGLQFLIQYYNGEERAKGNILERFSAQQFPDLHSELNLSSLELGDSALYFCASSVIGQGGADTQYFGPGTRLTVL.

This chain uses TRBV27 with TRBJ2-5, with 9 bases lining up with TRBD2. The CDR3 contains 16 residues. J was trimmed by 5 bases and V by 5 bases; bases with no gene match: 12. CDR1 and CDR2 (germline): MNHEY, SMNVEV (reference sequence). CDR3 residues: CASSPWGREGSETQYF. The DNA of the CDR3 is TGTGCCAGCAGTCCCTGGGGGCGGGAGGGCTCTGAGACCCAGTACTTC.

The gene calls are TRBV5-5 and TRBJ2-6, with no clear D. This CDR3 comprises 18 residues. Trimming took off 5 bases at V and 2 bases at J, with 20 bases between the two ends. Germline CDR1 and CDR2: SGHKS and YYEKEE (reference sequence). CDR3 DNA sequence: TGTGCCAGCAGGCCGGTGGGCCCCTTTGTCCCTGGGGCCAACGTCCTGACTTTC. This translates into CASRPVGPFVPGANVLTF.

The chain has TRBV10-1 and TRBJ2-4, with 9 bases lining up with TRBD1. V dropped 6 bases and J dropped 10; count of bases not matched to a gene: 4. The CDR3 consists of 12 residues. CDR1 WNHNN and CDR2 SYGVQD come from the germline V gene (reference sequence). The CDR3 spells CASSDGQGIQYF. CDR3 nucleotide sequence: TGCGCCAGCAGCGACGGACAGGGGATTCAGTACTTC.

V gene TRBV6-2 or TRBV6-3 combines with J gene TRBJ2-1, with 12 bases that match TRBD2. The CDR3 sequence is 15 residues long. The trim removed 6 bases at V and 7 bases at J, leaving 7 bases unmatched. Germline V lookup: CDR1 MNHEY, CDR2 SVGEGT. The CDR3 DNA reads TGTGCCAGCAGCCATACGACTAGCGGGGGTAATGAGCAGTTCTTC. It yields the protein CASSHTTSGGNEQFF.

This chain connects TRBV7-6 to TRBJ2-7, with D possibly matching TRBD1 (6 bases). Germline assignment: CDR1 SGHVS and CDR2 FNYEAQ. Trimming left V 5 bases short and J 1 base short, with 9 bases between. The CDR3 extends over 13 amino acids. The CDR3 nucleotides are TGTGCCAGCAGCCAACAGGGATCCTACGAGCAGTACTTC. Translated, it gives CASSQQGSYEQYF.